These 32 T cell receptor beta chains were sequenced from one sample in a study of beta chain features in type 1 diabetes. The isolated RNA, all of it, was reverse transcribed, so expressed TCRB transcripts were what got sequenced. Here immunoSEQ multiplex PCR was the method, and the copy in TCRdb shows in-frame clones only, minus some. This table has around 300,000 clones, 8% appearing once. The sample consisted of central memory CD4+ T cells from blood. The receptors come from a woman younger than 30 in good health.

Written as DNA, the CDR3 is TGTGCCAGCAGCCAAGGAGCCAGCTCCTATAATTCACCCCTCCACTTT. It specifies CASSQGASSYNSPLHF. The chain combines TRBV4-2 with TRBJ1-6; no definite D call. Germline CDR1 reads LGHNA; CDR2 reads YNFKEQ. V was pared by 1 base and J by 0 bases, with 7 bases between. This CDR3 contains 16 residues.

This chain connects TRBV19 to TRBJ1-1; 8 bases are shared with TRBD1. V trimming: 4 bases; J trimming: 6 bases; junction bases outside the gene matches: 4. The CDR3 extends over 13 amino acids. Germline CDR1 reads LNHDA; CDR2 reads SQIVND (reference sequence). The CDR3 region has the DNA TGTGCCAGTAGTAACAGGGGGTTCTCTGAAGCTTTCTTT. It is translated as CASSNRGFSEAFF.

This clone was observed a handful of times. This same CDR3 is encoded by further DNA sequences in the sample. CDR3 bases: TGTGCCAGCAGTAGTGACAGGCCCCCCTACGAGCAGTACGTC. Protein: CASSSDRPPYEQYV. V usage is TRBV6-5 and J usage is TRBJ2-7; D perhaps matches TRBD1 (6 bases). This CDR3 spans 14 amino acids. The V and J ends lost 5 bases and 2 bases respectively, with 13 bases between them. Germline V CDR1 and CDR2: MNHEY, SVGAGI.

In its sample, this clone was seen a few times. The gene calls are TRBV30 and TRBJ2-3; 9 positions match TRBD2. Trimming at V came to 0 bases and at J to 0 bases, leaving 4 bases not matched to a gene. CDR1 is GTSNPN, CDR2 SVGIG, per germline (reference sequence). The CDR3 contains 16 residues. This CDR3 is CAWSVLTSGSTDTQYF. The CDR3 DNA reads TGTGCCTGGAGTGTACTGACTAGCGGTAGCACAGATACGCAGTATTTT. The entire variable domain, with the rest obtained from reference TRBV30 and TRBJ2-3, is as follows: SQTIHQWPATLVQPVGSPLSLECTVEGTSNPNLYWYRQAAGRGLQLLFYSVGIGQISSEVPQNLSASRPQDRQFILSSKKLLLSDSGFYLCAWSVLTSGSTDTQYFGPGTRLTVL.

This clone showed up just a few times. The rearrangement links TRBV5-1 to TRBJ2-3, with D perhaps TRBD1 or TRBD2 (5 bases each). The germline CDR1 and CDR2 sequences are SGHRS and YFSETQ. Trimming stripped 4 bases from V and 0 bases from J, with 18 bases between. CDR3 length: 17 residues. This CDR3 is CASSPYGTRASTDTQYF. The CDR3 DNA reads TGCGCCAGCAGCCCGTATGGGACCAGGGCGAGCACAGATACGCAGTATTTT.

V gene TRBV7-2 combines with J gene TRBJ2-1; D may be TRBD1 (6 bases). Trimming cost V 5 bases and J 7 bases, with 12 bases left between them. Germline CDR1 SGHTA, CDR2 FQGNSA. There are 13 residues in the CDR3. CDR3 residues: CASSDRLENEQFF. The CDR3 coding sequence is TGTGCCAGCAGCGACAGGTTGGAGAATGAGCAGTTCTTC.

This clone showed up just a few times. The J gene is TRBJ2-5, the V gene TRBV30, with 8 bases lining up with TRBD2. The CDR3 is 15 residues long. Looked up from germline, CDR1 is GTSNPN and CDR2 is SVGIG (reference sequence). V gave up 0 bases and J gave up 1 base; unmatched junction bases: 4. CDR3 amino acids: CAWSVGGGPQETQYF. CDR3 in DNA: TGTGCCTGGAGTGTAGGCGGGGGGCCCCAAGAGACCCAGTACTTC.

This clone was found a few times. The rearrangement uses TRBV7-9 and TRBJ2-7; 8 bases line up with TRBD1. This CDR3 is 14 amino acids long. Unmatched junction bases numbered 4, after V lost 0 bases and J lost 6 bases. Germline values: CDR1 SEHNR, CDR2 FQNEAQ (reference sequence). The CDR3 loop is CASSLARTGSEQYV. The CDR3 region has the DNA TGTGCCAGCAGCTTAGCCCGGACAGGGAGCGAGCAGTACGTC.

This clone was seen only a few times. A read error may account for a junction end that differs from germline. The V gene is TRBV10-3, the J gene TRBJ2-3; a possible D gene is TRBD2 (5 bases). Germline assignment: CDR1 ENHRY and CDR2 SYGVKD. The CDR3 is 14 residues long. The CDR3 coding sequence is TGTGCCAGCAGTCCGAGAGCGGGCACAGATACGCAGTATTTT. Its translation: CASSPRAGTDTQYF.

In this sample, this clone turned up a few times. The chain has TRBV7-2 and TRBJ2-2; no clear D. The germline CDR1 and CDR2 sequences are SGHTA and FQGNSA. The CDR3 is made up of 17 amino acids. Trimming left V 5 bases short and J 1 base short, with 17 bases between. CDR3 sequence reads: CASSAIEGRWNTGELFF. In DNA, the CDR3 is TGTGCCAGCAGCGCGATAGAAGGGCGGTGGAACACCGGGGAGCTGTTTTTT.

In DNA form, the CDR3 reads TGTGCCAGCAGTCTTACCGGGTCCCTGACCTACGAGCAGTACTTC. This sequence encodes CASSLTGSLTYEQYF. V is TRBV2 and J is TRBJ2-7; D unclear. The germline gives CDR1 SNHLY, CDR2 FYNNEI. This CDR3 contains 15 residues. Trimming took off 5 bases at V and 2 bases at J, with 16 bases between the two ends.

The chain is built from TRBV2 and TRBJ2-5, with D perhaps TRBD1 or TRBD2 (5 bases each). The length of the CDR3 is 15 residues. CDR1 is SNHLY, CDR2 FYNNEI, per germline. Trimming took off 0 bases at V and 1 base at J, with 9 bases between the two ends. CDR3 bases: TGTGCCAGCAGTGAAGCGTGGGGGATCCAAGAGACCCAGTACTTC. This translates into CASSEAWGIQETQYF.

The chain combines TRBV25-1 with TRBJ2-5, with a possible D match to TRBD1 (5 bases). The germline V gene has CDR1 MGHDK and CDR2 SYGVNS. V lost 3 bases and J lost 7, with 15 bases in between. This CDR3 comprises 14 residues. Here the CDR3 DNA reads TGTGCCAGCAGTGATTTCAGCAGGGAAGGGACCCAGTACTTC. It yields the protein CASSDFSREGTQYF.

This clone has just a few counts. In DNA form, the CDR3 reads TGTGCCAGCAGCCCGGACAGGGTTGGCGGCTACACCTTC. It encodes CASSPDRVGGYTF. The chain combines TRBV7-3 with TRBJ1-2, with 8 positions matching TRBD1. The germline V gene encodes CDR1 SGHTA and CDR2 FQGTGA. The CDR3 extends over 13 amino acids. V was clipped by 5 bases and J by 8 bases; unmatched bases: 7.

This clone has just a few counts. This sequence joins TRBV7-3 and TRBJ1-5; D gene uncertain. Trimming took off 4 bases at V and 2 bases at J, with 15 bases between the two ends. The germline V gene encodes CDR1 SGHTA and CDR2 FQGTGA. CDR3 length equals 16 residues. The CDR3, as DNA: TGTGCCAGCAGCTCCCTACTGTCTGTAGGCAATCAGCCCCAGCATTTT. It encodes CASSSLLSVGNQPQHF.

The CDR3 nucleotides are TGTGCCAGCAGTGGGACAGCCACAGATACGCAGTATTTT. This codes for CASSGTATDTQYF. The rearrangement joins TRBV25-1 to TRBJ2-3; perhaps TRBD1 as D (6 bases). This CDR3 spans 13 amino acids. V was shortened by 4 bases and J by 2 bases, with 7 bases between the two germline ends. The V gene's germline CDR1 is MGHDK and CDR2 SYGVNS. The full variable domain, rest sourced from reference TRBV25-1 and TRBJ2-3, is EADIYQTPRYLVIGTGKKITLECSQTMGHDKMYWYQQDPGMELHLIHYSYGVNSTEKGDLSSESTVSRIRTEHFPLTLESARPSHTSQYLCASSGTATDTQYFGPGTRLTVL.

The rearrangement links TRBV30 to TRBJ1-5; possibly TRBD1 for D (6 bases). Germline loops: CDR1 GTSNPN, CDR2 SVGIG (reference sequence). Trimming took 2 bases from V and 6 from J, leaving 14 bases between them. This CDR3 is built from 14 residues. CDR3 DNA sequence: TGTGCCTGGAGTCGGGGGGCGCAGGGTCAGCCCCAGCATTTT. Amino acid sequence: CAWSRGAQGQPQHF.

This clone was recorded many times. V is TRBV7-3 and J is TRBJ2-2; 8 nucleotides agree with TRBD1. J lost 2 bases, V lost 8 bases, and 1 base had no gene match. The CDR3 is made up of 13 amino acids. Germline V gene data show CDR1 as SGHTA and CDR2 as FQGTGA. The CDR3 DNA reads TGTGCCAGCGGACAGGGAAACACCGGGGAGCTGTTTTTT. It codes for CASGQGNTGELFF. Combining the CDR3 with reference TRBV7-3 and TRBJ2-2 gives the whole variable domain GAGVSQTPSNKVTEKGKYVELRCDPISGHTALYWYRQSLGQGPEFLIYFQGTGAADDSGLPNDRFFAVRPEGSVSTLKIQRTERGDSAVYLCASGQGNTGELFFGEGSRLTVL.

In its sample, this clone was seen a few times. The chain combines TRBV7-6 with TRBJ2-5; D possibly matches TRBD1 or TRBD2 (6 bases each). Germline V gene data show CDR1 as SGHVS and CDR2 as FNYEAQ. CDR3 length: 17 amino acids. Trimming removed 4 bases from V and 1 base from J, with 19 bases in between. The DNA for the CDR3 is TGTGCCAGCAGCTCAAGGGGGGCCAGGGGCGGCCAAGAGACCCAGTACTTC. Encoded protein: CASSSRGARGGQETQYF.

The chain combines TRBV5-1 with TRBJ2-7; D not resolved. The CDR3 runs to 15 residues. Germline V gives CDR1 SGHRS, CDR2 YFSETQ. Trimming shortened V by 0 bases and J by 0 bases, and 10 bases separated the two germline ends. The DNA of the CDR3 is TGCGCCAGCAGCTTGGGACCTACGAGCTCCTACGAGCAGTACGTC. Amino acid sequence: CASSLGPTSSYEQYV.

This clone was observed a handful of times. The chain has TRBV2 and TRBJ1-2; 8 bases are shared with TRBD1. Trimming took 3 bases from V and 14 from J; bases not matched to a gene: 5. The CDR3 has 11 residues. The germline V gene has CDR1 SNHLY and CDR2 FYNNEI. The CDR3 reads CASSEGDRFTF. In nucleotides, the CDR3 is TGTGCCAGCAGTGAGGGGGACAGGTTTACCTTC.

The chain uses TRBV7-2 and TRBJ2-3; D call uncertain. The germline V gene encodes CDR1 SGHTA and CDR2 FQGNSA. This CDR3 comprises 12 residues. V was cut by 5 bases and J by 4 bases, with 7 bases left in between. The CDR3: CASSLPADTQYF. In nucleotides, the CDR3 is TGTGCCAGCAGCCTGCCAGCAGATACGCAGTATTTT.

This clone has at least ten counts. The genes are TRBV7-9 and TRBJ2-7; 7 nucleotides align to TRBD1. Germline V gene sequence: CDR1 SEHNR, CDR2 FQNEAQ (reference sequence). The CDR3 consists of 14 residues. Trimming removed 5 bases from V and 2 bases from J; junction bases left unmatched: 6. The CDR3 loop reads CASSPGQTTYEQYF. CDR3 coding DNA: TGTGCCAGCAGCCCGGGACAGACCACCTACGAGCAGTACTTC. The full variable domain, completed using reference TRBV7-9 and TRBJ2-7, is DTGVSQNPRHKITKRGQNVTFRCDPISEHNRLYWYRQTLGQGPEFLTYFQNEAQLEKSRLLSDRFSAERPKGSFSTLEIQRTEQGDSAMYLCASSPGQTTYEQYFGPGTRLTVT.

The J gene is TRBJ2-1, the V gene TRBV7-3; tentatively, D is TRBD1 (6 bases). The CDR3 loop spans 16 amino acids. Germline CDR1 is SGHTA and CDR2 is FQGTGA. V shed 2 bases and J shed 4 bases, with 15 bases lying between them. The CDR3 sequence is CASSLAGRGNYNEQFF. The CDR3 nucleotides are TGTGCCAGCAGCTTAGCGGGCAGGGGCAATTACAATGAGCAGTTCTTC.

Turning to this clone: Relative to the germline gene, one junction end is altered; a read error may explain this. The chain uses TRBV11-2 and TRBJ2-1, with 9 bases lining up with TRBD2. The CDR3 is 16 amino acids. Per the germline V gene, CDR1 is SGHAT and CDR2 is FQNNGV. Written as DNA, the CDR3 is TGCGCCAGCAGCCCGGAGGCGGGAGGGCCAAACAATGAGCAGTTCTTC. Translated, it gives CASSPEAGGPNNEQFF. The whole variable domain, remainder taken from reference TRBV11-2 and TRBJ2-1, is EAGVAQSPRYKIIEKRQSVAFWCNPISGHATLYWYQQILGQGPKLLIQFQNNGVVDDSQLPKDRFSAERLKGVDSTLKIQPAKLEDSAVYLCASSPEAGGPNNEQFFGPGTRLTVL.

The rearrangement links TRBV10-3 to TRBJ1-1, with D perhaps matching TRBD1 (5 bases). CDR3 length: 14 residues. V dropped 6 bases and J dropped 2 bases, with 13 bases sitting between them. In germline, CDR1 is ENHRY, CDR2 SYGVKD. The CDR3 protein is CAISPGPGNTEAFF. The CDR3 nucleotides read TGTGCCATCAGCCCGGGACCCGGTAACACTGAAGCTTTCTTT.

The V call is TRBV29-1, the J call TRBJ2-7; 10 bases are a match to TRBD1. Germline CDR1 is SQVTM and CDR2 is ANQGSEA. This CDR3 comprises 15 residues. The ends lost 6 bases at V and 5 bases at J; junction bases unmatched: 13. The CDR3 loop is CSVPTGTGVGNEQYF. In DNA form, the CDR3 reads TGCAGCGTGCCGACCGGGACAGGGGTTGGCAACGAGCAGTACTTC.

This chain links TRBV27 with TRBJ2-1; D is perhaps TRBD1 (5 bases). This CDR3 contains 13 residues. The V end lost 4 bases, the J end lost 6 bases, and 10 bases lay between the germline ends. CDR1 MNHEY and CDR2 SMNVEV come from the germline V gene (reference sequence). The CDR3 sequence: CASSWQGTNEQFF. CDR3 sequence (DNA): TGTGCCAGCAGTTGGCAGGGTACCAATGAGCAGTTCTTC.

As DNA, the CDR3 is TGTGCCAGCAGCTCTTACGGGGGGTACGACGAGCAGTACTTC. This encodes CASSSYGGYDEQYF. The chain combines TRBV7-8 with TRBJ2-7; 7 nucleotides align to TRBD2. This CDR3 contains 14 residues. Germline lookup yields CDR1 SGHVS and CDR2 FQNEAQ. Trimming removed 4 bases from V and 5 bases from J; junction bases left unmatched: 8.

This clone was seen more than once but under ten times. This chain joins TRBV7-3 and TRBJ1-1, with D possibly being TRBD1 (5 bases). The V end was cut by 5 bases, the J end by 0 bases, with 13 bases between. This CDR3 spans 15 amino acids. Germline V gene data show CDR1 as SGHTA and CDR2 as FQGTGA. The CDR3 nucleotides read TGTGCCAGCAGCCCTACGACAGTCATGAACACTGAAGCTTTCTTT. Protein sequence: CASSPTTVMNTEAFF.

V and J are TRBV5-6 and TRBJ1-2, with a possible D match to TRBD1 (5 bases). Germline CDR1 and CDR2: SGHDT and YYEEEE. The CDR3 extends over 13 amino acids. Trimming stripped 2 bases from V and 8 bases from J, with 13 bases between. CDR3 in amino acids: CASSLTGTVGYTF. The CDR3 DNA reads as TGTGCCAGCAGCTTAACCGGGACCGTGGGCTACACCTTC.

The genes are TRBV19 and TRBJ2-7, with unresolved D. V was shortened by 3 bases and J by 6 bases, with 12 bases between the two germline ends. CDR3 size: 13 residues. In germline, CDR1 is LNHDA, CDR2 SQIVND (reference sequence). CDR3 loop: CASSMVGWGEQYF. For the CDR3, the DNA is TGTGCCAGTAGTATGGTGGGATGGGGCGAGCAGTACTTC.